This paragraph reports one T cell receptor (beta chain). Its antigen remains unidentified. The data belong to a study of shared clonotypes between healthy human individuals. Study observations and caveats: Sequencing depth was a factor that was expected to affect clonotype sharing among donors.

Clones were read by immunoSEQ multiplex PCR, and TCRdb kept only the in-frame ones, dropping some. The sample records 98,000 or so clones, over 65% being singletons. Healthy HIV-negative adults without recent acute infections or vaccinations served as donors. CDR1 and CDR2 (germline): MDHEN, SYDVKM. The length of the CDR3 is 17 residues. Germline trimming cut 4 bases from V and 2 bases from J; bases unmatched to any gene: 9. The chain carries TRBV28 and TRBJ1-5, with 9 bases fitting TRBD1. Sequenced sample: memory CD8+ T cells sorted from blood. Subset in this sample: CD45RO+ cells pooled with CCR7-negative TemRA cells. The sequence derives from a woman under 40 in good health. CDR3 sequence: CASSSKRDRVGNQPQHF. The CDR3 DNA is TGTGCCAGCAGTTCAAAACGGGACAGGGTTGGCAATCAGCCCCAGCATTTT.